The clone carrying this T cell receptor (beta chain) turned up a few times. The antigen is not known. Donors uniformly comprised healthy Caucasians. The data derive from a study of identical twins. Study findings and constraints: Abundant cord blood beta clonotypes carried fewer insertions; memory repertoires showed none. Partly confounded zero-insertion analyses could result from invariant MAIT and iNKT cells.

Germline V gives CDR1 SGHDN, CDR2 FVKESK. This CDR3 comprises 14 residues. Trimming shortened V by 1 base and J by 6 bases, and 13 bases separated the two germline ends. TCRdb called the 5' RACE reads again in MiXCR, with one record for every CDR3 protein. Among about 490,000 distinct CDR3 sequences, roughly 15% were seen once, and the ten largest hold 0.44%. The same sample was also studied in work on yellow fever vaccine responses in identical twins.

The TCR was taken from a woman in her late teens or twenties in good health. Material for sequencing was CD4+ T cells sorted from blood. The rearrangement links TRBV14 to TRBJ2-7; D is ambiguous. Here the CDR3 reads CASSQGLGLSEQYF. In DNA form, the CDR3 reads TGTGCCAGCAGCCAAGGTCTCGGGCTTTCCGAGCAGTACTTC.